A single sample gave rise to the 8 T cell receptor beta chains below, sequenced in a study of blood T cell repertoires in COVID-19. Only in-frame clones appear in the TCRdb table, and some are missing; sequencing was by immunoSEQ multiplex PCR. The sample includes under 300,000 clones, roughly 90% of them seen just once. Sequenced input: PBMCs or T cells enriched from blood (not recorded which). The receptor set was obtained from a woman aged 25 to 45 with acute COVID-19.

This clone was seen a single time. The gene calls are TRBV7-9 and TRBJ2-2, with TRBD1 identical over 10 bases. CDR1 SEHNR and CDR2 FQNEAQ come from the germline V gene (reference sequence). Trimming cost V 5 bases and J 0 bases; bases outside gene matches: 12. The CDR3 sequence is 19 residues long. CDR3 DNA: TGTGCCAGCAGCCTATTCCGGGGGGACAGGGGATCGAACACCGGGGAGCTGTTTTTT. Its translation: CASSLFRGDRGSNTGELFF.

This clone was recorded a few times. The J gene is TRBJ2-7, the V gene TRBV7-2; 9 bases agree with TRBD2. V was pared by 5 bases and J by 3 bases, with 8 bases of the junction left unmatched. The CDR3 covers 15 residues. Germline assignment: CDR1 SGHTA and CDR2 FQGNSA. The CDR3 bases are TGTGCCAGCAGCCGCTTAGCGGGAGCAAACTACGAGCAGTACTTC. It translates to CASSRLAGANYEQYF. The full variable domain, with the rest looked up from reference TRBV7-2 and TRBJ2-7, is GAGVSQSPSNKVTEKGKDVELRCDPISGHTALYWYRQSLGQGLEFLIYFQGNSAPDKSGLPSDRFSAERTGGSVSTLTIQRTQQEDSAVYLCASSRLAGANYEQYFGPGTRLTVT.

The J gene is TRBJ1-5, the V gene TRBV21-1; the table gives TRBD1 as D, unverified against the DNA. TRBV21-1 is marked as a pseudogene. The CDR3 covers 14 residues. Here the CDR3 reads CASSKVDSDQPQHF. In DNA form, the CDR3 reads TGTGCCAGCAGCAAAGTAGACAGCGATCAGCCCCAGCATTTT.

This chain joins TRBV6-6 and TRBJ2-5; D might be TRBD2 (6 bases). Trimming took 7 bases from V and 2 from J, leaving 14 bases between them. The CDR3 has 14 residues. Germline V lookup: CDR1 MNHNY, CDR2 SVGAGI (reference sequence). The CDR3 spells CASTRGTLQETQYF. In nucleotides, the CDR3 is TGTGCCAGCACCCGGGGGACGTTACAAGAGACCCAGTACTTC.

J is TRBJ1-5 and V is TRBV27, with 8 bases identical to TRBD1. The length of the CDR3 is 15 residues. Germline values: CDR1 MNHEY, CDR2 SMNVEV (reference sequence). V trimming: 5 bases; J trimming: 2 bases; junction bases outside the gene matches: 5. The CDR3 DNA reads as TGTGCCAGCAGTCCCCAACAGGGGGGCAATCAGCCCCAGCATTTT. Residues: CASSPQQGGNQPQHF.

The chain joins TRBV4-1 to TRBJ2-7; D possibly corresponds to TRBD2 (5 bases). The CDR3 has 15 amino acids. Trimming pared 0 bases from V and 6 bases from J, leaving 15 bases between. From germline, CDR1 is MGHRA and CDR2 YSYEKL. The CDR3 coding sequence is TGCGCCAGCAGCCAAGATGATCTGGACTTCGGCGAGCAGTACTTC. It translates to CASSQDDLDFGEQYF.

The chain recombines TRBV4-1 with TRBJ2-7, with D perhaps TRBD2 (6 bases). Between the trimmed V and J ends, which lost 3 bases and 2 bases, there was a span of 17 bases. Germline values: CDR1 MGHRA, CDR2 YSYEKL. CDR3 length: 16 residues. The CDR3 region is CASSQGLLREPYEQYF. CDR3 in DNA: TGCGCCAGCAGCCAGGGCCTTCTGCGGGAACCCTACGAGCAGTACTTC.

V gene TRBV7-9 combines with J gene TRBJ2-1; TRBD1 aligns across 8 bases. Germline loops: CDR1 SEHNR, CDR2 FQNEAQ (reference sequence). V was clipped by 5 bases and J by 7 bases; unmatched bases: 7. This CDR3 is built from 14 residues. The CDR3 protein is CASSIDQGANEQFF. DNA for the CDR3: TGTGCCAGCAGCATCGACCAGGGGGCAAATGAGCAGTTCTTC.